Reported below is one T cell receptor beta chain. The data are from a study of shared clonotypes between healthy human individuals. In replicate PCRs of sorted subsets, approximately 190 ng DNA, roughly 31,000 T cell genomes, was used. Here immunoSEQ multiplex PCR was the method, and the copy in TCRdb shows in-frame clones only, minus some. The sample contains roughly 2.2 million clones, just over 90% of which appear only once. The source is a man between 18 and 35 years old in good health. Some clones in this sample may be carry-over from other donors' samples. The sample was naive CD4+ T cells from PBMCs. Specified subset: CD45RA+ positively selected.

Here the CDR3 reads CASSLDSETGPKTQYF. CDR3 coding DNA: TGCGCCAGCAGCCTGGATTCCGAGACAGGTCCAAAGACCCAGTACTTC. V usage is TRBV4-3 and J usage is TRBJ2-5; TRBD1 is a possible D gene (6 bases). Trimming took 4 bases from V and 6 from J, leaving 21 bases between them. The germline gives CDR1 LGHNA, CDR2 YSLEER. The CDR3 has 16 residues.